This T cell receptor (beta chain) originates from a study of T-cell reconstitution after alpha-beta-depleted transplantation in children. Construction of the TCRbeta library involved unique molecular identifiers. A single record per CDR3 protein comes from TCRdb applying MiXCR to the PCR reads. The sample yields about 610,000 distinct CDR3 sequences, 25% to 30% seen once. Germline V gene sequence: CDR1 SGHRS, CDR2 YFSETQ. The CDR3 is 19 residues long. Trimming removed 4 bases from V and 4 bases from J; junction bases left unmatched: 14. The TCR was taken from a boy younger than two with Wiskott-Aldrich syndrome, due to receive a stem cell transplant. V is TRBV5-1 and J is TRBJ2-2, with TRBD2 identical over 12 bases. Material: PBMCs, obtained before TCRalphabeta/CD19-depleted stem cell transplant. CDR3 loop: CASSHGALAGGPGTGELFF. The DNA for the CDR3 is TGCGCCAGCAGCCACGGGGCCCTAGCGGGAGGGCCTGGCACCGGGGAGCTGTTTTTT. Together with reference TRBV5-1 and TRBJ2-2, the CDR3 gives the full variable domain: KAGVTQTPRYLIKTRGQQVTLSCSPISGHRSVSWYQQTPGQGLQFLFEYFSETQRNKGNFPGRFSGRQFSNSRSEMNVSTLELGDSALYLCASSHGALAGGPGTGELFFGEGSRLTVL.